This is a list of T cell receptor beta chains from one sample in a study of early T cells in non-severe SARS-CoV-2 infection. TCRdb re-derived calls from the 5' RACE reads in MiXCR, one entry per CDR3 protein. The data show tens of thousands of distinct CDR3 sequences, with about an eighth seen just once and 5.7% held by the top ten. The source was whole blood, collected at baseline. These receptors all stem from an adult who was a healthcare worker with PCR-confirmed SARS-CoV-2 infection or an uninfected control (not recorded which). Both conserved end residues are part of each CDR3. The order of the fields is clone size, V gene, J gene, D gene, CDR3 protein, CDR3 DNA. The D gene is left open where the match is weak. Clone size is stated in some rows and not others, as once, few, many or a class when expanded.

few	TRBV4-3	TRBJ2-3	TRBD1	CASSQELGTGGTTDTQYF	TGCGCCAGCAGCCAAGAACTCGGGACAGGGGGGACCACAGATACGCAGTATTTT
few	TRBV7-8	TRBJ1-2	.	CASSPSVTGPYGYTF	TGTGCCAGCAGCCCCTCCGTGACAGGACCATATGGCTACACCTTC
.	TRBV25-1	TRBJ2-5	.	CASSEHGVETQYF	TGTGCCAGCAGTGAACACGGAGTGGAGACCCAGTACTTC
.	TRBV7-9	TRBJ2-1	.	CASSLPGLLNEQFF	TGTGCCAGCAGCTTACCGGGACTCCTCAATGAGCAGTTCTTC
.	TRBV29-1	TRBJ2-1	TRBD2	CSVEGLTSGTADEQFF	TGCAGCGTTGAAGGGCTGACTAGCGGGACCGCGGATGAGCAGTTCTTC
many	TRBV7-9	TRBJ2-6	.	CASSSRRDLSSGANVLTF	TGTGCCAGCAGCTCTCGCCGGGACCTCAGCTCTGGGGCCAACGTCCTGACTTTC
many	TRBV7-2	TRBJ2-7	TRBD1	CASSPWTGSLGEQYF	TGTGCCAGCAGCCCGTGGACAGGGTCCCTCGGCGAGCAGTACTTC
few	TRBV10-3	TRBJ2-3	TRBD2	CAIREGRETTDTQYF	TGTGCCATCAGAGAGGGGCGGGAGACCACAGATACGCAGTATTTT
few	TRBV7-2	TRBJ1-5	.	CASSRNQGSNQPQHF	TGTGCCAGCAGCCGAAATCAGGGGAGCAATCAGCCCCAGCATTTT
.	TRBV2	TRBJ2-7	.	CASNLTPSVHEQYF	TGTGCCAGCAACCTGACACCATCGGTCCACGAGCAGTACTTC
many	TRBV20-1	TRBJ2-3	.	CSAPWVGKGTDTQYF	TGCAGTGCCCCCTGGGTCGGGAAAGGGACAGATACGCAGTATTTT
.	TRBV4-3	TRBJ1-4	.	CASSQDRGRHEKLFF	TGCGCCAGCAGCCAAGATCGGGGCAGACATGAAAAACTGTTTTTT
many	TRBV20-1	TRBJ1-3	.	CSARAAGNTIYF	TGCAGTGCTAGGGCTGCTGGAAACACCATATATTTT
.	TRBV20-1	TRBJ1-6	.	CSARARRGEGISSPLHF	TGCAGCGCTAGAGCACGAAGGGGCGAGGGTATATCTTCACCCCTCCACTTT
.	TRBV10-3	TRBJ2-1	.	CAISNTGFIGNEQFF	TGTGCCATCAGCAACACAGGGTTTATTGGCAATGAGCAGTTCTTC
.	TRBV11-2	TRBJ2-3	.	CASSLGGRTDTQYF	TGTGCCAGCAGCTTGGGGGGACGGACAGATACGCAGTATTTT
many	TRBV19	TRBJ2-5	TRBD1	CASNRGQGAAETQYF	TGTGCCAGTAACAGAGGACAGGGGGCTGCGGAGACCCAGTACTTC
once	TRBV5-4	TRBJ1-1	.	CASGLQGVMNTEAFF	TGTGCCAGCGGCTTACAGGGTGTCATGAACACTGAAGCTTTCTTT
few	TRBV18	TRBJ2-3	TRBD2	CATRLTSGIGTDTQYF	TGTGCCACCCGCCTGACTAGCGGGATAGGTACAGATACGCAGTATTTT
few	TRBV11-1	TRBJ2-1	.	CASSLPDGREQFF	TGTGCCAGCAGCTTACCGGACGGACGAGAGCAGTTCTTC
few	TRBV3-1	TRBJ2-7	.	CASSQDPLKQYF	TGTGCCAGCAGCCAAGATCCCCTCAAGCAGTACTTC
few	TRBV20-1	TRBJ1-1	.	CSGTRPGREAFF	TGCAGTGGTACCCGTCCGGGGAGGGAAGCTTTCTTT
few	TRBV5-5	TRBJ2-1	TRBD2	CASSFSSGVYNEQFF	TGTGCCAGCAGCTTCTCTAGCGGAGTCTACAATGAGCAGTTCTTC
.	TRBV11-2	TRBJ2-7	.	CASSINRVWEQYF	TGTGCCAGCAGCATAAACAGGGTTTGGGAGCAGTACTTC
few	TRBV29-1	TRBJ2-7	.	CSVEDFPGSRPRKPIIERYYEQYF	TGCAGCGTTGAAGATTTCCCGGGAAGCCGACCCCGGAAGCCTATCATAGAGCGTTACTACGAGCAGTACTTC
few	TRBV6-5	TRBJ2-1	.	CASSYFQGSSSYNEQFF	TGTGCCAGCAGTTACTTCCAGGGGTCCAGCTCCTACAATGAGCAGTTCTTC
many	TRBV20-1	TRBJ2-7	.	CSATPHVSYEQYF	TGCAGTGCTACCCCCCACGTCTCCTACGAGCAGTACTTC
many	TRBV6-2/TRBV6-3	TRBJ2-2	TRBD2	CASSSGLADTGELFF	TGTGCCAGCAGTTCGGGACTAGCGGACACCGGGGAGCTGTTTTTT
few	TRBV11-3	TRBJ1-1	.	CASGPRDTEAFF	TGTGCCAGCGGGCCGAGGGACACTGAAGCTTTCTTT
.	TRBV7-2	TRBJ2-4	.	CASSLPAILAKNIQYF	TGTGCCAGCAGCCTGCCGGCGATCTTAGCCAAAAACATTCAGTACTTC
few	TRBV7-7	TRBJ2-1	.	CASSLSLQTSYNEQFF	TGTGCCAGCAGCTTAAGTTTACAGACCTCCTACAATGAGCAGTTCTTC
many	TRBV5-1	TRBJ1-1	.	CASSEAVSRNTEAFF	TGCGCCAGCAGCGAGGCTGTGTCCAGAAACACTGAAGCTTTCTTT
few	TRBV18	TRBJ2-2	.	CASSRLDQNTGELFF	TGTGCCAGCTCACGACTGGACCAGAACACCGGGGAGCTGTTTTTT
few	TRBV9	TRBJ2-7	.	CASSVEPAQAQYF	TGTGCCAGCAGCGTAGAACCCGCCCAGGCGCAGTACTTC
many	TRBV3-1	TRBJ1-2	TRBD1	CASSPWDSARRGYTF	TGTGCCAGCAGCCCCTGGGACAGTGCACGTCGTGGCTACACCTTC
.	TRBV2	TRBJ2-6	.	CASRPEPGANVLTF	TGTGCCAGCAGGCCGGAGCCTGGGGCCAACGTCCTGACTTTC
few	TRBV18	TRBJ2-3	TRBD2	CASSLSGGPTDTQYF	TGTGCCAGCTCACTTAGCGGGGGCCCCACAGATACGCAGTATTTT
many	TRBV5-1	TRBJ1-5	.	CASSLEAFSPGQPQHF	TGCGCCAGCAGCTTGGAAGCATTCAGCCCGGGTCAGCCCCAGCATTTT
few	TRBV25-1	TRBJ2-1	TRBD1	CASSDPGTGGVNEQFF	TGTGCCAGCAGTGACCCCGGGACAGGGGGTGTAAATGAGCAGTTCTTC
few	TRBV11-2	TRBJ1-2	.	CASSLLREMLYGYTF	TGTGCCAGCAGCTTATTGAGGGAAATGCTATATGGCTACACCTTC
few	TRBV30	TRBJ2-3	.	CAWSVQLALTDTQYF	TGTGCCTGGAGTGTACAACTAGCTCTCACAGATACGCAGTATTTT
.	TRBV5-6	TRBJ2-7	TRBD1	CASSSRRTGSPYEQYF	TGTGCCAGCAGCTCCCGCCGGACAGGGTCGCCCTACGAGCAGTACTTC
once	TRBV20-1	TRBJ1-6	TRBD1	CSAEDRANHSPLHF	TGCAGTGCTGAGGACAGGGCCAATCATTCACCCCTCCACTTT
few	TRBV7-8	TRBJ2-1	.	CASSQRGSSSYNEQFF	TGTGCCAGCAGCCAACGGGGGTCGAGCTCCTACAATGAGCAGTTCTTC
many	TRBV18	TRBJ1-1	TRBD1	CASSPLGGGGLRTEAFF	TGTGCCAGCTCACCACTCGGGGGAGGGGGCTTGCGCACTGAAGCTTTCTTT
few	TRBV10-2	TRBJ1-2	.	CASSERLGYTF	TGCGCCAGCAGTGAACGTCTAGGCTACACCTTC
many	TRBV4-2	TRBJ1-1	TRBD1	CASSQGGTGFRNTEAFF	TGTGCCAGCAGCCAAGGCGGGACAGGGTTTCGGAACACTGAAGCTTTCTTT
few	TRBV24-1	TRBJ2-1	TRBD1	CATSGGQDSYNEQFF	TGTGCCACCAGTGGGGGACAGGACTCCTACAATGAGCAGTTCTTC
.	TRBV7-6	TRBJ2-2	TRBD1	CASSPGTGGANTGELFF	TGCGCCAGCAGCCCCGGGACAGGGGGAGCGAACACCGGGGAGCTGTTTTTT
few	TRBV18	TRBJ1-4	TRBD1	CASSRGQATNEKLFF	TGTGCCAGCTCACGCGGACAGGCAACTAATGAAAAACTGTTTTTT
many	TRBV7-3	TRBJ2-1	.	CASSVHMGEQFF	TGTGCCAGCAGCGTCCATATGGGTGAGCAGTTCTTC
many	TRBV19	TRBJ1-2	.	CASSIHGTNYGYTF	TGTGCCAGTAGTATTCATGGGACTAACTATGGCTACACCTTC
few	TRBV10-2	TRBJ1-1	.	CATSMNRIEAFF	TGCGCCACTTCAATGAACAGGATTGAAGCTTTCTTT
many	TRBV10-1	TRBJ2-7	.	CASSENSYYEQYF	TGCGCCAGCAGTGAGAACTCTTACTACGAGCAGTACTTC
many	TRBV9	TRBJ1-2	.	CASSVEMVMSYGYTF	TGTGCCAGCAGCGTAGAGATGGTGATGAGCTATGGCTACACCTTC